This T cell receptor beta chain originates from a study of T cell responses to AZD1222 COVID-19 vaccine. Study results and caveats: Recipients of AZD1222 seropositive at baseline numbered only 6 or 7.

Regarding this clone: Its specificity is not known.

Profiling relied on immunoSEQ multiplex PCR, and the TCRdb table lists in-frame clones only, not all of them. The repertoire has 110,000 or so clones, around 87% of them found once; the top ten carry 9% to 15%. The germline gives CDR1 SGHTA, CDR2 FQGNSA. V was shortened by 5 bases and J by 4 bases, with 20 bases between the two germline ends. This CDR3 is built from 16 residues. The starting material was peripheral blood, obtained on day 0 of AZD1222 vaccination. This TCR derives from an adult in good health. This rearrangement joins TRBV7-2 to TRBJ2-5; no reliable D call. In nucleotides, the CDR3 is TGTGCCAGCAGCCGCGTCCCCCCGGCCGGTGGAGAGACCCAGTACTTC. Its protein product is CASSRVPPAGGETQYF.